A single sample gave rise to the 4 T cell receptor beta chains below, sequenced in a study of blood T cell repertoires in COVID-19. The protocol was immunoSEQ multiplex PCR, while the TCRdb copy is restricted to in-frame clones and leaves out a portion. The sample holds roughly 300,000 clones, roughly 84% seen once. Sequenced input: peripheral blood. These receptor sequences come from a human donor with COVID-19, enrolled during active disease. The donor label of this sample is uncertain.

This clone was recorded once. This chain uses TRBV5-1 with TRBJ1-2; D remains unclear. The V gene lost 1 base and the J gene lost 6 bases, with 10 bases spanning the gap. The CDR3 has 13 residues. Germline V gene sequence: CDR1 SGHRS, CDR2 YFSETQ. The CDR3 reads CASSLSFGDGYTF. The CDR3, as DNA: TGCGCCAGCAGCTTGAGCTTCGGGGATGGCTACACCTTC.

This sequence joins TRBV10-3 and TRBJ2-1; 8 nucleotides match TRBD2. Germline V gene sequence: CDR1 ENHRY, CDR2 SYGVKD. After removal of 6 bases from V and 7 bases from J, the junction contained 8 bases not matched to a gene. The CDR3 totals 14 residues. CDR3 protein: CAIRAGDGGNEQFF. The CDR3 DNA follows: TGTGCCATCAGAGCGGGAGATGGCGGGAATGAGCAGTTCTTC.

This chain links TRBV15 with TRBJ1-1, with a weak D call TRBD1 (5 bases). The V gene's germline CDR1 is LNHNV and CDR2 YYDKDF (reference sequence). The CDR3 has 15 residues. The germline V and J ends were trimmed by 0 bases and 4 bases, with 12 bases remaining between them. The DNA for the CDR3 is TGTGCCACCAGCAGAGAGTTGGGAGGGGTCACTGAAGCTTTCTTT. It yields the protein CATSRELGGVTEAFF.

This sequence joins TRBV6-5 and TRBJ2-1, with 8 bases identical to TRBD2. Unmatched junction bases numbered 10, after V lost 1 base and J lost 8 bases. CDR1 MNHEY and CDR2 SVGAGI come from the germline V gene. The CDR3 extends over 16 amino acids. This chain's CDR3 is CASSYFSGVRDYEQFF. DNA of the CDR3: TGTGCCAGCAGTTACTTTAGCGGGGTTAGAGATTATGAGCAGTTCTTC.